This record concerns one TCR beta chain sequence. The specificity of this receptor is unknown. It has no much larger one-base neighbor in the sample; base qualities were not kept. Spanning cysteine to phenylalanine, the CDR3 consists of 18 amino acids. This entry keeps only the CDR3 DNA: 54 bases, framed from base 1. At the junction V is shortened by 4 bases and J by 3 bases; bases outside the gene matches: 9. Taken from the germline V gene (reference sequence), the CDR1 and CDR2 loops are LGHDT and YNNKEL. The data are from a study of Ad26.COV2.S vaccination and SARS-CoV-2 variants (dated by TCRdb to about 2021). About the full investigation: Donors in the vaccine arm were drawn from COV1001, a multicentre, randomized, double-blind, placebo-controlled phase I-IIa trial testing Ad26.COV2.S in healthy adults. Dosing of Ad26.COV2.S was intramuscular, at either 5x10^10 or 1x10^11 viral particles, delivered as one shot or as two shots spaced 56 days apart. Sequencing of the TCRbeta repertoire served to evaluate the specificity and breadth of SARS-CoV-2-reactive T cell receptors following Ad26.COV2.S vaccination. A total of approximately 30 samples were included in the TCR-sequenced set, comprising around 19 Ad26.COV2.S vaccine recipients, 5 placebo recipients and 8 SARS-CoV-2 convalescent individuals. Participants in the trial were split at random into five groups of five each, receiving low-dose or high-dose Ad26.COV2.S once or twice, or else placebo on both occasions. Throughout the experiments and outcome assessment, investigators stayed blinded to trial group allocation. Paper-wide results and their limitations: Substantial breadth of spike-specific CD8+ and CD4+ T cell responses was reported after vaccination. The authors noted that total T cell responses may have been underestimated by the TCR breadth and depth analyses. Vaccine and placebo recipients had comparable non-spike TCR breadth, which fits with the vaccine containing only spike. The study was not powered for comparison of responses between vaccine doses or regimens. Spike-specific TCR breadth was higher in Ad26.COV2.S recipients than in placebo recipients (P = 0.0014).

What the treatment or condition label conveys for this sample: some 20 received Ad26.COV2.S at low or high dose, single or two shots; roughly five received placebo; per-sample allocation not given. For vaccine and placebo recipients, the sequenced repertoires came from samples collected on day 63 after the first injection. Cohort 1b enrolled around 23 adults aged 18-55 years at a single site in Boston, USA, between 29 July and 7 August 2020. Ad26.COV2.S consisted of a replication-incompetent adenovirus type 26 vector by which a prefusion-stabilized SARS-CoV-2 spike protein from the original Wuhan strain was expressed. The immunoSEQ Assay was the method used to sequence TCRbeta CDR3 regions. After extraction, genomic DNA underwent amplification by bias-controlled multiplex PCR, followed by high-throughput sequencing. The source study handled its data this way. To quantify the absolute abundance of every unique TCRbeta CDR3 region, sequences were collapsed and filtered. T cell fraction was estimated by normalization of TCRbeta template counts to usable DNA, with usable DNA being measured through amplification of reference genes present in all nucleated cells. Repertoire TCRs were annotated as SARS-CoV-2-specific when V gene, CDR3 amino acid sequence and J gene were exactly matched to a known reactive TCR set. The reference SARS-CoV-2 TCR set was obtained from MIRA and was filtered for enrichment in COVID-19-positive ImmuneCODE repertoires, whereby public or cross-reactive TCRs were removed. Using the MIRA antigens, annotated TCRs were further analysed by specific ORF or by position within an ORF. Breadth was defined as annotated unique rearrangements over total unique productive rearrangements; depth was the summed frequency of those rearrangements. TCR breadth was compared between groups using two-sided Wilcoxon rank-sum tests. TCRdb mirrors the immuneACCESS table, restricted to in-frame sequences. Some clones are absent from its copies; in checked studies, under half trace to an unresolved V gene, and the reason for the others is unknown. D and trimming come from the DNA, and the V and J calls and clone size come from that table. Counted in this sample were 500,000 or so clones; roughly nine tenths of them appeared once. Of the sample, 2.5% to 3% falls within the top ten clones.

Sequenced here: peripheral blood, sampled in a trial of Ad26.COV2.S vaccine versus placebo. This clonotype was obtained from a person aged 18-65 years who received the Ad26.COV2.S COVID-19 vaccine or a placebo. The rearrangement combines TRBV3-1 (or the pseudogene TRBV3-2) with TRBJ2-6, with 10 junctional bases fitting TRBD1. The bases are TGTGCCAGCAGCCGCCGGGACAGGGGATTAATTGGGGCCAACGTCCTGACTTTC. Translated, this gives CASSRRDRGLIGANVLTF.